These 21 T cell receptor beta chains originate from one sample sequenced in a study of blood T cell repertoires in COVID-19. Using immunoSEQ multiplex PCR, the repertoire was profiled, and TCRdb retains in-frame clones only, with some absent. Among about 200,000 clones listed, roughly nine tenths were seen once. Sequencing input: PBMCs or T cells enriched from blood (not recorded which). These receptors were collected from a woman aged 18-29 years who had recovered from COVID-19.

The rearrangement links TRBV7-9 to TRBJ1-4; maybe TRBD1 (5 bases). Germline CDR1 reads SEHNR; CDR2 reads FQNEAQ (reference sequence). V was pared by 5 bases and J by 5 bases, with 18 bases between. The length of the CDR3 is 16 residues. The CDR3 bases are TGTGCCAGCAGCCCTGGGGACTTAAGAAAGAATGAAAAACTGTTTTTT. This encodes CASSPGDLRKNEKLFF.

The chain recombines TRBV27 with TRBJ2-6; the D is unclear. Germline V lookup: CDR1 MNHEY, CDR2 SMNVEV (reference sequence). The CDR3 sequence is 19 residues long. The V and J ends lost 5 bases and 3 bases respectively, with 23 bases between them. The CDR3 loop reads CASSLSYDWLPIGANVLTF. CDR3 nucleotide sequence: TGTGCCAGCAGTCTCTCGTATGACTGGCTCCCAATTGGGGCCAACGTCCTGACTTTC.

This chain connects TRBV6-5 to TRBJ1-6; D unclear. V was cut by 8 bases and J by 9 bases, with 11 bases left in between. The CDR3 runs 12 residues. Germline lookup yields CDR1 MNHEY and CDR2 SVGAGI. CDR3: CASRVSSSPLHF. In nucleotides, the CDR3 is TGTGCCAGCCGGGTATCGAGTTCACCCCTCCACTTT.

The sample holds a few counts of this clone. The chain joins TRBV19 to TRBJ2-2, with D perhaps TRBD2 (5 bases). The length of the CDR3 is 19 residues. CDR1 is LNHDA, CDR2 SQIVND, per germline (reference sequence). V gave up 5 bases and J gave up 4 bases, with 26 bases separating them. The CDR3 is CASSLRTADSRTVTGELFF. DNA of the CDR3: TGTGCCAGTAGTCTCCGAACGGCCGACTCACGGACTGTCACCGGGGAGCTGTTTTTT.

The chain links TRBV11-2 to TRBJ2-2; 7 bases map to TRBD2. The CDR3 length is 16 residues. V dropped 5 bases and J dropped 3; count of bases not matched to a gene: 9. The germline CDR1 and CDR2 sequences are SGHAT and FQNNGV. CDR3 sequence: CASSGSMGGYTGELFF. The CDR3, as DNA: TGTGCCAGCAGCGGAAGTATGGGGGGGTACACCGGGGAGCTGTTTTTT. Together with reference TRBV11-2 and TRBJ2-2, the CDR3 gives the full variable domain: EAGVAQSPRYKIIEKRQSVAFWCNPISGHATLYWYQQILGQGPKLLIQFQNNGVVDDSQLPKDRFSAERLKGVDSTLKIQPAKLEDSAVYLCASSGSMGGYTGELFFGEGSRLTVL.

The chain recombines TRBV5-1 with TRBJ2-4, with 9 bases identical to TRBD2. V trimming: 0 bases; J trimming: 3 bases; junction bases outside the gene matches: 25. CDR1 and CDR2 (germline): SGHRS, YFSETQ. This CDR3 has 23 amino acids. The CDR3 is CASSLDPAGGILGSSWDKNIQYF. The CDR3 region has the DNA TGCGCCAGCAGCTTGGATCCAGCGGGGGGAATTTTAGGGTCGAGTTGGGACAAAAACATTCAGTACTTC.

Here the CDR3 reads CASSTRDRERNGYTF. The CDR3, as DNA: TGTGCCAGCAGCACCCGTGACAGGGAAAGGAATGGCTACACCTTC. This chain links TRBV6-5 with TRBJ1-2, with TRBD1 matching 7 bases. This CDR3 comprises 15 residues. Germline V gives CDR1 MNHEY, CDR2 SVGAGI. V dropped 6 bases and J dropped 6; count of bases not matched to a gene: 13.

V usage is TRBV6-5 and J usage is TRBJ1-4; D is unclear. CDR1 and CDR2 from the germline V gene are MNHEY and SVGAGI. V was pared by 5 bases and J by 5 bases, with 12 bases between. The CDR3 spans 14 residues. CDR3 loop: CASSRGRENEKLFF. CDR3 DNA sequence: TGTGCCAGCAGTCGTGGACGGGAGAATGAAAAACTGTTTTTT.

The chain carries TRBV19 and TRBJ1-5, with 10 bases fitting TRBD1. Germline values: CDR1 LNHDA, CDR2 SQIVND (reference sequence). V dropped 2 bases and J dropped 8; count of bases not matched to a gene: 6. CDR3 length: 15 amino acids. The CDR3 bases are TGTGCCAGTAGTATAAAGGGGGACAGGGGCAAGCCCCAGCATTTT. Encoded protein: CASSIKGDRGKPQHF.

The chain recombines TRBV6-1 with TRBJ2-5; TRBD1 agrees at 8 bases. This CDR3 spans 15 amino acids. Trimming at V came to 2 bases and at J to 5 bases, leaving 7 bases not matched to a gene. The germline V gene has CDR1 MNHNS and CDR2 SASEGT. CDR3 coding DNA: TGTGCCAGCAGTGAATCCTGGACAGGGCCGGAGACCCAGTACTTC. This encodes CASSESWTGPETQYF.

V and J are TRBV7-2 and TRBJ2-2; TRBD2 agrees at 12 bases. The CDR3 loop spans 16 amino acids. With 5 bases clipped from V and 6 bases from J, the junction kept 7 bases outside the gene matches. Germline V lookup: CDR1 SGHTA, CDR2 FQGNSA. CDR3 bases: TGTGCCAGCAGCCAAGGACTAGCGGGGACATCCGGGGAGCTGTTTTTT. Residues: CASSQGLAGTSGELFF.

CDR3 sequence (DNA): TGTGCCAGCATTGGACAGTATAGCAATCAGCCCCAGCATTTT. Amino acids: CASIGQYSNQPQHF. This rearrangement joins TRBV6-5 to TRBJ1-5; D is possibly TRBD1 (6 bases). CDR1 and CDR2 (germline): MNHEY, SVGAGI. CDR3 length: 14 residues. V dropped 7 bases and J dropped 0 bases, with 10 bases sitting between them.

The chain carries TRBV29-1 and TRBJ2-1, with TRBD1 identical over 11 bases. This CDR3 region has 16 residues. The trim removed 5 bases at V and 4 bases at J, leaving 10 bases unmatched. Germline values: CDR1 SQVTM, CDR2 ANQGSEA. The CDR3 DNA follows: TGCAGCGTTACCGGGACAGGGGGTATACGATACAATGAGCAGTTCTTC. Translated, it gives CSVTGTGGIRYNEQFF.

The V gene is TRBV28, the J gene TRBJ2-2; D unclear. In germline, CDR1 is MDHEN, CDR2 SYDVKM. V lost 5 bases, J lost 0 bases, and 10 bases lay in between. The CDR3 is made up of 15 amino acids. Here the CDR3 DNA reads TGTGCCAGCAGTACCCATGCAGCGAACACCGGGGAGCTGTTTTTT. Its translation is CASSTHAANTGELFF.

To note about this clone: This same CDR3 is encoded by further DNA sequences in the sample. V and J are TRBV5-1 and TRBJ2-5, with 7 bases that match TRBD1. Germline trimming cut 3 bases from V and 5 bases from J; bases unmatched to any gene: 4. The CDR3 is 13 amino acids. Germline V gene data show CDR1 as SGHRS and CDR2 as YFSETQ. The CDR3 bases are TGCGCCAGCAGCTCAGGGGGTGGGGAGACCCAGTACTTC. The encoded protein is CASSSGGGETQYF.

This chain joins TRBV9 and TRBJ1-3; a possible D gene is TRBD1 (6 bases). This CDR3 has 15 amino acids. The V end was cut by 7 bases, the J end by 4 bases, with 18 bases between. CDR1 SGDLS and CDR2 YYNGEE come from the germline V gene. The CDR3 protein is CASGDGGAGGNTIYF. The CDR3 nucleotides read TGTGCCAGCGGAGATGGGGGGGCCGGCGGAAACACCATATATTTT.

The chain joins TRBV3-1 (or the pseudogene TRBV3-2) to TRBJ2-1; 13 bases fit TRBD2. Trimming took 1 base from V and 12 from J; bases not matched to a gene: 3. Germline values: CDR1 LGHDT, CDR2 YNNKEL (reference sequence). The CDR3 contains 14 residues. CDR3 amino acids: CASSQAGLAGMQFF. The CDR3 DNA reads TGTGCCAGCAGCCAAGCGGGACTAGCGGGGATGCAGTTCTTC.

This clone was seen only a few times. V gene TRBV19 combines with J gene TRBJ2-2; 9 bases agree with TRBD1. Trimming cost V 7 bases and J 5 bases; bases outside gene matches: 17. CDR3 length: 18 residues. The germline V gene has CDR1 LNHDA and CDR2 SQIVND (reference sequence). In DNA, the CDR3 is TGTGCCAGTACTCCCGGGGACAGGGAGGGATGGAAGACCGGGGAGCTGTTTTTT. It encodes CASTPGDREGWKTGELFF.

The chain recombines TRBV5-1 with TRBJ1-5; no clear D. V lost 4 bases and J lost 6, with 8 bases in between. This CDR3 has 12 amino acids. Germline-derived CDR1 and CDR2 are SGHRS and YFSETQ. The CDR3 spells CASSPSGQPQHF. Here the CDR3 DNA reads TGCGCCAGCAGCCCCTCGGGTCAGCCCCAGCATTTT.

The chain carries TRBV9 and TRBJ1-1, with D hard to call. This CDR3 contains 13 residues. Germline lookup yields CDR1 SGDLS and CDR2 YYNGEE. V was trimmed by 6 bases and J by 5 bases, leaving 14 bases between them. The CDR3 here is CASNRGTGTEAFF. The CDR3 DNA is TGTGCCAGCAACCGGGGTACTGGTACTGAAGCTTTCTTT.

This clone showed up just once. The chain combines TRBV5-1 with TRBJ2-3, with 11 bases matching TRBD2. Germline CDR1 is SGHRS and CDR2 is YFSETQ. J lost 1 base, V lost 2 bases, and 3 bases had no gene match. There are 16 residues in the CDR3. CDR3: CASSFQGLAGTDTQYF. CDR3 in DNA: TGCGCCAGCAGCTTCCAGGGACTAGCGGGCACAGATACGCAGTATTTT.